Below, one TCR beta chain is given with its context. Its antigen is still unknown. It has no much larger one-base neighbor in the sample; base qualities were not kept. This sample was included in a study of control samples from healthy donors and cancer patients (dated by TCRdb to the early 2020s). Library preparation employed the immunoSEQ multiplex PCR assay. TCRdb mirrors the immuneACCESS table, restricted to in-frame sequences. Some clones are absent from its copies; in checked studies, under half trace to an unresolved V gene, and the reason for the others is unknown. Present in this sample are 100,000 or so clones, around four fifths of which were seen just once. The top ten clonotypes cover approximately 13% of the sample. The germline V gene gives CDR1 as MNHEY and CDR2 as SVGEGT. V is reduced by 2 bases and J by 4 bases, leaving a spacing of 8 bases between them. The CDR3 holds 14 amino acids from the cysteine to the phenylalanine. Only the CDR3 DNA is retained, 42 bases long and in frame from the first base.

Recombination joined TRBV6-2 or TRBV6-3 with TRBJ2-2; a tentative D call is TRBD1 (5 bases match). Sequences were obtained from blood. This receptor was identified in a woman between 50 and 59 years old in good health. CDR3 region: CASSYVRVTGELFF. Read as DNA, the sequence is TGTGCCAGCAGTTACGTCAGGGTCACCGGGGAGCTGTTTTTT.